Presented here are 7 T cell receptor beta chains from one specimen sequenced in a study of cytomegalovirus exposure and HLA in healthy donors. PCR amplification relied on 60 Vbeta primers (plus 13 Jbeta primers). Data came from immunoSEQ multiplex PCR; TCRdb stores just in-frame clones and leaves some out. The sample lists about 100,000 clones; less than 85% were seen once. The sequencing sample was made of PBMCs. The receptors stem from a woman aged 55-69 years in good health and CMV-seropositive.

The table lists this clone with a count of one. This sequence joins TRBV7-9 and TRBJ2-3; TRBD1 matches at 8 bases. After removal of 5 bases from V and 14 bases from J, the junction contained 9 bases not matched to a gene. The CDR3 has 12 residues. Looked up from germline, CDR1 is SEHNR and CDR2 is FQNEAQ (reference sequence). The CDR3 reads CASSTRDRKLYF. CDR3 nucleotides: TGTGCCAGCAGCACCCGGGACAGGAAGCTGTATTTT.

A few counts support this clone. The chain has TRBV7-8 and TRBJ2-7; 13 nucleotides align to TRBD2. Germline CDR1 and CDR2: SGHVS and FQNEAQ. V shed 1 base and J 2 bases; nucleotides not matched to a gene: 2. This CDR3 is built from 16 residues. This CDR3 is CASSLGTSGGTYEQYF. The DNA of the CDR3 is TGTGCCAGCAGCTTAGGGACTAGCGGGGGAACCTACGAGCAGTACTTC.

This chain links TRBV10-3 with TRBJ1-2; TRBD1 aligns across 10 bases. With 10 bases clipped from V and 4 bases from J, the junction kept 6 bases outside the gene matches. Per the germline V gene, CDR1 is ENHRY and CDR2 is SYGVKD. The CDR3 has 13 amino acids. The CDR3 loop is CATRTGGFYGYTF. The CDR3 DNA reads TGTGCCACCCGGACAGGGGGTTTCTATGGCTACACCTTC.

The chain links TRBV30 to TRBJ1-1; 7 nucleotides agree with TRBD1. The CDR3 has 13 amino acids. Germline V CDR1 and CDR2: GTSNPN, SVGIG (reference sequence). V lost 7 bases to trimming and J lost 5 bases; unmatched junction nucleotides: 10. The CDR3: CASERTGRTEAFF. CDR3 in DNA: TGTGCCTCAGAACGGACAGGTCGGACTGAAGCTTTCTTT.

This rearrangement joins TRBV19 to TRBJ1-1; D is uncertain. This CDR3 comprises 14 residues. Germline CDR1 is LNHDA and CDR2 is SQIVND (reference sequence). V was shortened by 7 bases and J by 1 base, with 13 bases between the two germline ends. This CDR3 is CASNPMAGNTEAFF. The CDR3 DNA follows: TGTGCCAGTAATCCGATGGCAGGGAACACTGAAGCTTTCTTT.

The V call is TRBV7-2, the J call TRBJ2-3; 10 positions match TRBD1. Germline V gives CDR1 SGHTA, CDR2 FQGNSA. This CDR3 is built from 13 residues. V trimming: 11 bases; J trimming: 3 bases; junction bases outside the gene matches: 5. CDR3 nucleotide sequence: TGTGCCGGGGGACAGGGGAGGACAGATACGCAGTATTTT. Encoded protein: CAGGQGRTDTQYF.

V gene TRBV4-2 combines with J gene TRBJ2-2, with 16 bases fitting TRBD2. This CDR3 comprises 19 residues. Germline-derived CDR1 and CDR2 are LGHNA and YNFKEQ. Trimming removed 4 bases from V and 7 bases from J; junction bases left unmatched: 12. CDR3 protein: CASSPNVFGTSGRGGELFF. The CDR3 bases are TGTGCCAGCAGCCCGAACGTGTTTGGGACTAGCGGGAGGGGCGGGGAGCTGTTTTTT.